This TCR beta chain was observed in a study of blood T cell repertoires in COVID-19. The germline V gene encodes CDR1 SNHLY and CDR2 FYNNEI. The V end was cut by 2 bases, the J end by 3 bases, with 14 bases between. This CDR3 has 15 residues. TCRdb's table, derived via immunoSEQ multiplex PCR, lists solely in-frame clones and lacks some. The sample yields approximately 300,000 clones, more than 90% seen once. Study members were between about 18 and 90 years old and lived in 25 or so US regions. Source material: PBMCs or T cells enriched from blood (not recorded which). The clonotype was recovered from a woman under 40 who had been exposed to COVID-19. This chain uses TRBV2 with TRBJ2-7, with D perhaps TRBD1 (5 bases). In DNA form, the CDR3 reads TGTGCCAGCAGTGAATCACAGGTCTTACACTACGAGCAGTACTTC. Its translation is CASSESQVLHYEQYF.